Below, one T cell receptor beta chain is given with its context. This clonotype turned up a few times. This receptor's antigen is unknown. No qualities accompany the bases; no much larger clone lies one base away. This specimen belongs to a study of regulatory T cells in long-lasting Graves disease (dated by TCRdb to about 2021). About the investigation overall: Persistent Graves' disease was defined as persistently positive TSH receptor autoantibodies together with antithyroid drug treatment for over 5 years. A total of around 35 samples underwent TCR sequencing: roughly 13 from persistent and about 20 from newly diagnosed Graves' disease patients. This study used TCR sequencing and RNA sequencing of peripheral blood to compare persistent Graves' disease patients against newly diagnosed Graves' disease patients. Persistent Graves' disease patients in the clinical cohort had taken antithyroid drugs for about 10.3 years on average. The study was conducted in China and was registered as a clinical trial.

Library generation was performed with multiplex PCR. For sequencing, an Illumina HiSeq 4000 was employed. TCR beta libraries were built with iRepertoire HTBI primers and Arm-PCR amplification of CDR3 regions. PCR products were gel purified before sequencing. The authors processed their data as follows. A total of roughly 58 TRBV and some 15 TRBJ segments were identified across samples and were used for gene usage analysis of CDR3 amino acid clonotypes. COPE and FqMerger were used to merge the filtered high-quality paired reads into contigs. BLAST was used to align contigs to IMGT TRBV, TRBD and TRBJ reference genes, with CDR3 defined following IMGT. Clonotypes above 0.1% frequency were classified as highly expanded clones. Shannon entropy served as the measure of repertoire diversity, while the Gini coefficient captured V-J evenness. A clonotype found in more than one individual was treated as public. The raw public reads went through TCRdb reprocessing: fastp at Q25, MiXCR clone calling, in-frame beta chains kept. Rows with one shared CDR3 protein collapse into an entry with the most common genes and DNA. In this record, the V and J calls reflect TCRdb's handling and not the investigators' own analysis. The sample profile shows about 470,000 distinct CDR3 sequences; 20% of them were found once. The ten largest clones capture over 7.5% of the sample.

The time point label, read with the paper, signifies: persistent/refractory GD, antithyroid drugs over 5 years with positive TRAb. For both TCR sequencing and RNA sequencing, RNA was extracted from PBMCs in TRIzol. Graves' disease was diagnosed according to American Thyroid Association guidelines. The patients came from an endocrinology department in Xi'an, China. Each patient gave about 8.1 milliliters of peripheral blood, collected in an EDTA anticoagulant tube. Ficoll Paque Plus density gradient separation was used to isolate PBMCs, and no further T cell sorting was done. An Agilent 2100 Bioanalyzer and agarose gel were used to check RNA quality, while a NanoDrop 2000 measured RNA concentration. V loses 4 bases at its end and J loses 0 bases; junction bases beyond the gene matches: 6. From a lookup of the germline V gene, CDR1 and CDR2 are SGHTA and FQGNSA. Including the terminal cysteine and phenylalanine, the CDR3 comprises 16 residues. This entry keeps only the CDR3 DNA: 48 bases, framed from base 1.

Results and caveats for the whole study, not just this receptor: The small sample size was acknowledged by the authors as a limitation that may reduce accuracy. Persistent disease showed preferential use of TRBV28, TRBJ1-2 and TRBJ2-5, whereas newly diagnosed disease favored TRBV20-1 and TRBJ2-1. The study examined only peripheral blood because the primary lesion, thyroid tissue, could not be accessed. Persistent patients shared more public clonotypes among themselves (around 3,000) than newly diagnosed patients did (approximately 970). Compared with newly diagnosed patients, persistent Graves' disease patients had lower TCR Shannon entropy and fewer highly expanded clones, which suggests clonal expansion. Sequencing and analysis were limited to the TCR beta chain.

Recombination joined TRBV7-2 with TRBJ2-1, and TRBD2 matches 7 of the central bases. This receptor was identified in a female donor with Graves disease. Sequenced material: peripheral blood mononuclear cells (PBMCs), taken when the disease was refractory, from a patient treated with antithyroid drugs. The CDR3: CASSSLSGISYNEQFF. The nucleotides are TGTGCCAGCAGCTCGTTAAGCGGGATCTCCTACAATGAGCAGTTCTTC.